Following are 17 T cell receptor beta chains from one sample sequenced in a study of regulatory T cells in long-lasting Graves disease. Time point: newly diagnosed GD, antithyroid drugs for less than 3 months. The TCR library was made from RNA that had been extracted from PBMCs in TRIzol. Arm-PCR of CDR3 regions with iRepertoire HTBI primers generated TCR beta libraries. TCRdb reanalysed the multiplex PCR reads using MiXCR and keeps one entry per CDR3 protein. The sample includes around 450,000 distinct CDR3 sequences, under 20% of them seen just once. These data were also reused for a study on T cells in Graves' hyperthyroidism and ophthalmopathy.

Sequencing was performed on peripheral blood mononuclear cells (PBMCs), taken at new diagnosis, from a patient treated with antithyroid drugs. Source of these receptors: a man aged 40-50 years with Graves disease.

This clonotype was picked up many times. This chain joins TRBV18 and TRBJ2-1; perhaps TRBD1 as D (6 bases). Germline assignment: CDR1 KGHSH and CDR2 LQKENI. The CDR3 covers 13 residues. The V end was cut by 3 bases, the J end by 4 bases, with 7 bases between. The CDR3 bases are TGTGCCAGCTCACCTCAGGGGTACAATGAGCAGTTCTTC. Residues: CASSPQGYNEQFF.

This clonotype came up many times. V usage is TRBV12-3 or TRBV12-4 and J usage is TRBJ1-5; TRBD1 matches at 10 bases. The CDR3 is made up of 15 amino acids. V shed 6 bases and J 5 bases; nucleotides not matched to a gene: 7. In DNA, the CDR3 is TGTGCCAGCAGCCGCGGGACAGGGGACGATCAGCCCCAGCATTTT. Translated: CASSRGTGDDQPQHF.

This clonotype was recorded at least ten times. This chain connects TRBV15 to TRBJ2-2, with TRBD2 as a possible D gene (6 bases). This CDR3 spans 13 amino acids. Germline CDR1 reads LNHNV; CDR2 reads YYDKDF (reference sequence). V lost 4 bases and J lost 4, with 7 bases in between. Written as DNA, the CDR3 is TGTGCCACCAGCACCGGGGGCACCGGGGAGCTGTTTTTT. Protein: CATSTGGTGELFF.

This clonotype was seen a handful of times. V and J are TRBV5-5 and TRBJ2-5; 13 nucleotides agree with TRBD2. Per the germline V gene, CDR1 is SGHKS and CDR2 is YYEKEE (reference sequence). CDR3 size: 16 residues. V dropped 4 bases and J dropped 5; count of bases not matched to a gene: 8. Here the CDR3 reads CASSPGLAGHGETQYF. CDR3 DNA sequence: TGTGCCAGCAGCCCGGGACTAGCGGGGCATGGGGAGACCCAGTACTTC.

The rearrangement joins TRBV10-1 to TRBJ1-2; D remains ambiguous. Trimming took off 6 bases at V and 8 bases at J, with 16 bases between the two ends. CDR1 is WNHNN, CDR2 SYGVQD, per germline (reference sequence). The CDR3 is 13 residues long. The CDR3 DNA reads as TGCGCCAGCAGCGAAGAACTTGGTGGGGGCTACACCTTC. It is translated as CASSEELGGGYTF.

This chain links TRBV18 with TRBJ1-5; the D is unclear. This CDR3 has 15 residues. Trimming left V 6 bases short and J 5 bases short, with 17 bases between. Germline assignment: CDR1 KGHSH and CDR2 LQKENI. The CDR3 nucleotides read TGTGCCAGCTCCCCCGGGCCAGGCGGCGATCAGCCCCAGCATTTT. Protein product: CASSPGPGGDQPQHF.

This clonotype was counted between two and nine times. CDR3 sequence reads: CASSLALSNTGELFF. The CDR3 DNA follows: TGTGCCAGTAGTCTCGCCCTATCGAACACCGGGGAGCTGTTTTTT. The rearrangement joins TRBV19 to TRBJ2-2; D ambiguous. Trimming cost V 5 bases and J 0 bases, with 10 bases left between them. The CDR3 extends over 15 amino acids. Germline CDR1 and CDR2: LNHDA and SQIVND (reference sequence).

For this clonotype: Given a much more abundant clone one base away, this may be a read error. No conserved phenylalanine or tryptophan ends this CDR3, so it is likely a read error. The gene calls are TRBV9 and TRBJ2-7; 7 positions agree with TRBD1. After removal of 4 bases from V and 2 bases from J, the junction contained 6 bases not matched to a gene. Germline-derived CDR1 and CDR2 are SGDLS and YYNGEE. The CDR3 covers 14 residues. Written as DNA, the CDR3 is TGTGCCAGCAGCCCCTGGGACAGTGCCTACGAGCAGTACCTC. The encoded protein is CASSPWDSAYEQYL.

The chain couples TRBV5-5 to TRBJ1-4, with D tentatively TRBD1 (5 bases). This CDR3 has 15 residues. V gave up 0 bases and J gave up 4 bases, with 10 bases separating them. Germline V gene lookup returns CDR1 SGHKS and CDR2 YYEKEE (reference sequence). The CDR3 DNA sequence: TGTGCCAGCAGCTTGGATCCGGGACTTAATGAAAAACTGTTTTTT. It specifies CASSLDPGLNEKLFF.

This clonotype showed up just a few times. A clone one base away is much larger, so this may be a read error. Here the CDR3 omits its conserved ending phenylalanine or tryptophan, so a read error is the likely source. The rearrangement joins TRBV28 to TRBJ1-2; TRBD1 aligns across 10 bases. V lost 2 bases to trimming and J lost 6 bases; unmatched junction nucleotides: 3. The CDR3 has 14 amino acids. From germline, CDR1 is MDHEN and CDR2 SYDVKM. This CDR3 is CASSLPGTGDGYTL. Here the CDR3 DNA reads TGTGCCAGCAGTTTACCAGGGACAGGGGATGGCTACACCCTC.

The sample holds many counts of this clonotype. V is TRBV11-3 and J is TRBJ2-7, with TRBD2 as a possible D gene (5 bases). This CDR3 contains 14 residues. V was trimmed by 5 bases and J by 0 bases, leaving 11 bases between them. Germline V CDR1 and CDR2: SGHNT, YENEEA. The CDR3 nucleotides are TGTGCCAGCAGCCCCCGTCGGGGCTCCTACGAGCAGTACTTC. Protein sequence: CASSPRRGSYEQYF.

This clonotype was detected ten times or more. The chain joins TRBV11-2 to TRBJ2-1; TRBD1 might be the D (6 bases). There are 15 residues in the CDR3. Germline-derived CDR1 and CDR2 are SGHAT and FQNNGV. V was cut by 2 bases and J by 10 bases, with 18 bases left in between. The DNA of the CDR3 is TGTGCCAGCAGCTTATCTCCCCGACAGGCCCAGGAGCAGTTCTTC. Its protein is CASSLSPRQAQEQFF.

This clonotype has a count of ten or more. The CDR3 spells CSARDHRAGFNQPQHF. In DNA form, the CDR3 reads TGCAGTGCTAGGGACCACAGGGCGGGATTTAATCAGCCCCAGCATTTT. The chain combines TRBV20-1 with TRBJ1-5; D may be TRBD1 (6 bases). Trimming took 3 bases from V and 4 from J, leaving 19 bases between them. From germline, CDR1 is DFQATT and CDR2 SNEGSKA (reference sequence). The CDR3 is made up of 16 amino acids.

This clonotype has at least ten counts. This chain connects TRBV5-1 to TRBJ2-1; D remains unclear. Trimming stripped 6 bases from V and 0 bases from J, with 10 bases between. Germline V gives CDR1 SGHRS, CDR2 YFSETQ. The CDR3 has 14 residues. The CDR3 sequence: CASNREYSYNEQFF. CDR3 bases: TGCGCCAGCAACCGAGAGTACTCCTACAATGAGCAGTTCTTC.

At least ten counts were recorded for this clonotype. This chain connects TRBV30 to TRBJ1-2; the D is unclear. V lost 0 bases and J lost 8, with 10 bases in between. Looked up from germline, CDR1 is GTSNPN and CDR2 is SVGIG (reference sequence). This CDR3 comprises 12 residues. CDR3 sequence: CAWSVIGYGYTF. Written as DNA, the CDR3 is TGTGCCTGGAGTGTAATTGGGTACGGCTACACCTTC.

The chain has TRBV12-5 and TRBJ2-7; 9 positions agree with TRBD1. V lost 7 bases to trimming and J lost 3 bases; unmatched junction nucleotides: 13. Germline CDR1 reads LGHNT; CDR2 reads FRNRAP. This CDR3 has 16 amino acids. The CDR3: CASAPAPGQGVYEQYF. The CDR3, as DNA: TGTGCTAGTGCCCCCGCCCCGGGACAGGGTGTCTACGAGCAGTACTTC.

The V call is TRBV29-1, the J call TRBJ2-1; 8 positions agree with TRBD2. CDR1 and CDR2 (germline): SQVTM, ANQGSEA. V lost 8 bases, J lost 4 bases, and 16 bases stayed unmatched. The CDR3 extends over 16 amino acids. The DNA for the CDR3 is TGCAGCTACCAGGAAGTGTCCAAGCGGGGGTACAATGAGCAGTTCTTC. Its translation is CSYQEVSKRGYNEQFF.